One sample yielded the 11 T cell receptor beta chains listed below, sequenced in a study of cytomegalovirus exposure and HLA in healthy donors. The primer mix had 60 Vbeta and 13 Jbeta primers. The assay was immunoSEQ multiplex PCR, and TCRdb's table has in-frame clones only and misses some. The repertoire holds 200,000 or so clones, approximately 80% seen once, with about 0.1% in the top ten. The sequencing sample was made of PBMCs. The origin of the receptors is a boy under 10 years old in good health and CMV-seronegative.

V usage is TRBV6-5 and J usage is TRBJ2-3, with a weak D call TRBD2 (7 bases). V was shortened by 2 bases and J by 5 bases, with 14 bases between the two germline ends. The length of the CDR3 is 15 residues. Germline V gene lookup returns CDR1 MNHEY and CDR2 SVGAGI. The CDR3 spells CASSYGAGAGDTQYF. The CDR3 nucleotides are TGTGCCAGCAGTTACGGGGCGGGGGCCGGAGATACGCAGTATTTT.

The chain joins TRBV7-6 to TRBJ2-2; a weak D match, TRBD1 (5 bases). The CDR3 has 13 residues. V dropped 9 bases and J dropped 4 bases, with 12 bases sitting between them. The germline V gene encodes CDR1 SGHVS and CDR2 FNYEAQ. CDR3 nucleotide sequence: TGTGCCAGTCTAGGGGTTATCACCGGGGAGCTGTTTTTT. Translating gives CASLGVITGELFF. Full variable domain (outside the CDR3, taken from reference TRBV7-6 and TRBJ2-2): GAGVSQSPRYKVTKRGQDVALRCDPISGHVSLYWYRQALGQGPEFLTYFNYEAQQDKSGLPNDRFSAERPEGSISTLTIQRTEQRDSAMYRCASLGVITGELFFGEGSRLTVL.

This chain joins TRBV9 and TRBJ2-5; TRBD1 might be the D (8 bases). The J call may be mistaken, given a closer DNA end match to TRBJ2-7. The CDR3 totals 14 residues. Per the germline V gene, CDR1 is SGDLS and CDR2 is YYNGEE. The CDR3 region has the DNA TGTGCCAGCAGTCGAACAGGGGGGGGGTACGAGCAGTACTTC. Its protein product is CASSRTGGGYEQYF.

The chain links TRBV7-8 to TRBJ2-7, with TRBD2 matching over 11 bases. The junction had 16 bases not matched to a gene; V was cut back by 1 base and J by 2 bases. The CDR3 consists of 20 residues. The germline V gene has CDR1 SGHVS and CDR2 FQNEAQ. DNA for the CDR3: TGTGCCAGCAGCTTAGAGCTGGCTAGCGGGGGGCGACGCCCACCCTACGAGCAGTACTTC. Amino acids: CASSLELASGGRRPPYEQYF.

For this clone: Other DNA sequences in the sample encode the same CDR3. V and J are TRBV6-5 and TRBJ2-7; 10 bases map to TRBD2. Germline V CDR1 and CDR2: MNHEY, SVGAGI. The CDR3 consists of 15 residues. V lost 0 bases and J lost 2; bases outside the gene matches: 1. The CDR3 loop is CASSYSSGGAYEQYF. DNA for the CDR3: TGTGCCAGCAGTTACTCGAGCGGGGGGGCCTACGAGCAGTACTTC.

V and J are TRBV4-1 and TRBJ1-3; no firm D call. The CDR3 runs to 14 residues. Trimming shortened V by 0 bases and J by 7 bases, and 10 bases separated the two germline ends. The germline gives CDR1 MGHRA, CDR2 YSYEKL. CDR3 sequence: CASSQDGLFNTIYF. The CDR3 coding sequence is TGCGCCAGCAGCCAAGATGGACTTTTTAACACCATATATTTT.

This clone was found once. The chain links TRBV10-3 to TRBJ2-5; D is possibly TRBD2 (5 bases). The V gene lost 2 bases and the J gene lost 5 bases, with 9 bases spanning the gap. The CDR3 is 13 amino acids. Germline V gives CDR1 ENHRY, CDR2 SYGVKD. This CDR3 reads CAISEARAETQYF. DNA of the CDR3: TGTGCCATCAGTGAGGCGAGGGCGGAGACCCAGTACTTC.

The chain has TRBV5-5 and TRBJ2-7; D ambiguous. The CDR3 totals 16 residues. Germline V gene sequence: CDR1 SGHKS, CDR2 YYEKEE (reference sequence). V was cut by 1 base and J by 0 bases, with 14 bases left in between. CDR3 DNA: TGTGCCAGCAGCTTGAGGTGGCAGGATATCTCCTACGAGCAGTACTTC. This sequence encodes CASSLRWQDISYEQYF.

The chain employs TRBV9 and TRBJ2-3; D gene unclear. The germline V and J ends were trimmed by 7 bases and 0 bases, with 6 bases remaining between them. There are 12 residues in the CDR3. CDR1 is SGDLS, CDR2 YYNGEE, per germline. The CDR3 DNA sequence: TGTGCCAGCTCCTCTAGCACAGATACGCAGTATTTT. It specifies CASSSSTDTQYF.

J is TRBJ2-1 and V is TRBV7-9; 8 bases line up with TRBD2. This CDR3 is built from 17 residues. Trimming removed 5 bases from V and 6 bases from J; junction bases left unmatched: 15. The germline V gene has CDR1 SEHNR and CDR2 FQNEAQ (reference sequence). The CDR3, as DNA: TGTGCCAGCAGCCCACAAAGGACTAGCCCCACCTCCAATGAGCAGTTCTTC. This encodes CASSPQRTSPTSNEQFF.

This clone showed up just once. The gene calls are TRBV9 and TRBJ1-2; 7 bases align to TRBD1. J was trimmed by 7 bases and V by 0 bases; bases with no gene match: 6. CDR1 is SGDLS, CDR2 YYNGEE, per germline. The CDR3 is 14 amino acids. CDR3 DNA sequence: TGTGCCAGCAGCGTAGGACAGGGTAGCGCTGGCTACACCTTC. This encodes CASSVGQGSAGYTF.